The 14 T cell receptor beta chains given below trace back to one sample, sequenced in a study of neurological immune-mediated disorders. Using its own MiXCR run on the 5' RACE reads, TCRdb lists one record per CDR3 protein. This sample has tens of thousands of distinct CDR3 sequences; roughly 9.5% occur once, and the top ten carry 1.7%. Material for sequencing was PBMCs. All receptors derive from a man between 45 and 60 years old in good health.

This clonotype has a count of ten or more. The chain employs TRBV5-1 and TRBJ2-2; tentative D call: TRBD1 (5 bases). The V gene's germline CDR1 is SGHRS and CDR2 YFSETQ. This CDR3 region has 15 residues. V was clipped by 3 bases and J by 0 bases, with 9 bases between them. The CDR3 loop reads CASSSRTPNTGELFF. In nucleotides, the CDR3 is TGCGCCAGCAGCTCCCGGACACCGAACACCGGGGAGCTGTTTTTT.

This clonotype has just a few counts. The genes are TRBV7-3 and TRBJ1-1; D unresolved. Trimming cost V 6 bases and J 0 bases, with 8 bases left between them. The CDR3 sequence is 13 residues long. Germline V lookup: CDR1 SGHTA, CDR2 FQGTGA. The CDR3 loop reads CASSRNMNTEAFF. Here the CDR3 DNA reads TGTGCCAGCAGTCGAAACATGAACACTGAAGCTTTCTTT.

This clonotype was counted at least ten times. This chain links TRBV5-1 with TRBJ2-7, with a possible D match to TRBD1 (6 bases). From germline, CDR1 is SGHRS and CDR2 YFSETQ. The CDR3 has 18 residues. Trimming took 0 bases from V and 0 from J, leaving 19 bases between them. The CDR3 spells CASSLEPWTATYSYEQYF. The CDR3 region has the DNA TGCGCCAGCAGCTTGGAACCCTGGACAGCCACTTACTCCTACGAGCAGTACTTC. The whole variable domain, filled in from reference TRBV5-1 and TRBJ2-7, reads KAGVTQTPRYLIKTRGQQVTLSCSPISGHRSVSWYQQTPGQGLQFLFEYFSETQRNKGNFPGRFSGRQFSNSRSEMNVSTLELGDSALYLCASSLEPWTATYSYEQYFGPGTRLTVT.

About this clonotype: The CDR3 does not close with the conserved phenylalanine or tryptophan, likely indicating a read error. The chain links TRBV6-6 to TRBJ2-3; D is perhaps TRBD2 (6 bases). Germline CDR1 and CDR2: MNHNY and SVGAGI (reference sequence). V dropped 7 bases and J dropped 0 bases, with 14 bases sitting between them. The CDR3 has 15 amino acids. CDR3 sequence reads: CASTGADSSTDTQYL. The CDR3 DNA reads TGTGCCAGCACGGGAGCGGATTCAAGCACAGATACGCAGTATTTA.

This clonotype was seen many times. The chain joins TRBV5-1 to TRBJ2-2, with D unclear. The CDR3 runs 13 residues. Per germline, CDR1 SGHRS and CDR2 YFSETQ. Trimming removed 5 bases at V and 5 bases at J, with 10 bases between. The CDR3, as DNA: TGCGCCAGCAGTCCTGTCTTGACCGGGGAGCTGTTTTTT. It encodes CASSPVLTGELFF.

The sample holds many counts of this clonotype. The chain is built from TRBV18 and TRBJ2-3, with unresolved D. The germline V gene encodes CDR1 KGHSH and CDR2 LQKENI. Deletions cut 2 bases from V and 1 base from J, with 7 bases between. The CDR3 loop spans 14 amino acids. The CDR3, as DNA: TGTGCCAGCTCACCAGGGCAGGGCACAGATACGCAGTATTTT. This encodes CASSPGQGTDTQYF.

The chain has TRBV20-1 and TRBJ1-6, with a weak D call TRBD1 (6 bases). CDR1 and CDR2 from the germline V gene are DFQATT and SNEGSKA (reference sequence). Trimming pared 4 bases from V and 4 bases from J, leaving 17 bases between. This CDR3 has 16 amino acids. CDR3 residues: CSATGGGLPYNSPLHF. In DNA form, the CDR3 reads TGCAGTGCTACGGGGGGGGGCCTCCCTTATAATTCACCCCTCCACTTT.

The sample holds many counts of this clonotype. The chain has TRBV10-3 and TRBJ1-2; TRBD1 aligns across 9 bases. This CDR3 has 14 residues. J was trimmed by 2 bases and V by 4 bases; bases with no gene match: 2. The germline gives CDR1 ENHRY, CDR2 SYGVKD. CDR3 nucleotide sequence: TGTGCCATCAGTGCGGGACAGGGAAACTATGGCTACACCTTC. Residues: CAISAGQGNYGYTF.

This clonotype has at least ten counts. V usage is TRBV29-1 and J usage is TRBJ2-3; D possibly corresponds to TRBD1 (6 bases). Germline CDR1 is SQVTM and CDR2 is ANQGSEA. The CDR3 extends over 14 amino acids. Trimming pared 2 bases from V and 1 base from J, leaving 10 bases between. CDR3 nucleotides: TGCAGCGTTGAACTCTGGACAGGCACAGATACGCAGTATTTT. Protein product: CSVELWTGTDTQYF.

This clonotype appeared many times. V gene TRBV5-1 combines with J gene TRBJ2-1; TRBD2 is a possible D gene (6 bases). The CDR3 has 13 amino acids. Per the germline V gene, CDR1 is SGHRS and CDR2 is YFSETQ. Trimming cost V 4 bases and J 6 bases, with 11 bases left between them. CDR3 residues: CASSTGTFNEQFF. The CDR3 bases are TGCGCCAGCAGCACCGGGACTTTCAATGAGCAGTTCTTC. The full variable domain, in which reference TRBV5-1 and TRBJ2-1 provide the parts outside the CDR3, is KAGVTQTPRYLIKTRGQQVTLSCSPISGHRSVSWYQQTPGQGLQFLFEYFSETQRNKGNFPGRFSGRQFSNSRSEMNVSTLELGDSALYLCASSTGTFNEQFFGPGTRLTVL.

This clonotype has ten or more counts. The gene calls are TRBV7-9 and TRBJ2-7; 7 positions match TRBD1. Germline CDR1 reads SEHNR; CDR2 reads FQNEAQ (reference sequence). V lost 6 bases, J lost 2 bases, and 10 bases stayed unmatched. The CDR3 consists of 15 residues. CDR3 DNA: TGTGCCAGCAGTCATTCGAGGGACAGAGCCTACGAGCAGTACTTC. Residues: CASSHSRDRAYEQYF.

This clonotype was seen at least ten times. This chain connects TRBV6-6 to TRBJ2-7; D is tentatively TRBD1 or TRBD2 (5 bases each). The CDR3 is 15 residues long. Trimming cost V 0 bases and J 2 bases, with 11 bases left between them. Per the germline V gene, CDR1 is MNHNY and CDR2 is SVGAGI (reference sequence). The CDR3 DNA is TGTGCCAGCAGTTACTCGTGGGACCCGACCTACGAGCAGTACTTC. Translating gives CASSYSWDPTYEQYF.

This clonotype was seen many times. This chain uses TRBV4-3 with TRBJ2-2; D is unclear. Looked up from germline, CDR1 is LGHNA and CDR2 is YSLEER. CDR3 size: 16 residues. The germline V and J ends were trimmed by 2 bases and 1 base, with 11 bases remaining between them. This CDR3 reads CASSQTDRMNTGELFF. The DNA of the CDR3 is TGCGCCAGCAGCCAAACCGACCGAATGAACACCGGGGAGCTGTTTTTT.

This clonotype was observed many times. The chain couples TRBV12-3 or TRBV12-4 to TRBJ1-1; D not resolved. Trimming took 4 bases from V and 11 from J, leaving 14 bases between them. This CDR3 comprises 12 residues. CDR3 in DNA: TGTGCCAGCAGTTCGGGGAGCGGTATGGCTTTCTTT. This encodes CASSSGSGMAFF.